This TCR beta chain is from a study of breast tumors, draining lymph nodes, adjacent tissues. General observations from the study: Luminal-like breast cancer showed significantly greater tumor-nontumor repertoire similarity than basal-like breast cancer did. The data were judged consistent with most tumor T cells coming from lymph node and expanding in tumor. That most tumor T cells come from lymph nodes remained unproven.

The lymph nodes were axillary draining lymph nodes from breast cancer patients. TCRdb re-called the multiplex PCR reads through MiXCR, storing one row per CDR3 protein. The table shows 290,000 or so distinct CDR3 sequences, with roughly 31% occurring only once. Notes on this clonotype: The antigen is not known.

This clonotype was obtained from a female donor with breast cancer. Some clones in this sample may be carry-over from other donors' samples. What was sequenced was axillary lymph node tissue.

The CDR3 loop is CASSLDPSFQNEQFF. The CDR3 DNA sequence: TGTGCCAGCAGTTTGGACCCCTCTTTCCAGAATGAGCAGTTCTTC. The chain combines TRBV27 with TRBJ2-1; D call uncertain. Germline V CDR1 and CDR2: MNHEY, SMNVEV (reference sequence). With 3 bases removed from V and 7 bases from J, the gap between germline ends came to 16 bases. The length of the CDR3 is 15 residues.